This record concerns one T cell receptor (beta chain) sequence. What it binds is unknown. The CDR3 runs 12 residues. Second-dose timings of about 4 or about 12 weeks were pooled. These data originate in a study of T cell responses to AZD1222 COVID-19 vaccine. Study-level results: Elevations in Spike-specific TCR breadth and depth followed administration of two AZD1222 doses. Vaccine-related CD4 TCRs covered spike, predominating at 160-218 and 743-854. It was only after the peak T cell response that any repertoires were sampled.

Generated by immunoSEQ multiplex PCR, the TCRdb table keeps only in-frame clones and is missing some. The sample holds some 100,000 clones; approximately 90% are singletons and the top ten take 3.5%. Sequencing used peripheral blood, obtained 28 days after the second AZD1222 dose. This clonotype was sampled from an adult who received the AZD1222 COVID-19 vaccine. This chain connects TRBV23-1 to TRBJ2-1; 8 bases align to TRBD1. TRBV23-1 is an ORF for which the function is uncertain. The CDR3 sequence: CAGRGHYNEQFF. For the CDR3, the DNA is TGCGCTGGCAGGGGGCACTACAATGAGCAGTTCTTC.